The 2 T cell receptor beta chains below come from one sample, sequenced in a study of blood T cell repertoires in COVID-19. Sequencing used immunoSEQ multiplex PCR; TCRdb keeps in-frame clones, though not all of them. The sample records 400,000 to 450,000 clones, 80% to 90% being singletons. What was sequenced was PBMCs or T cells enriched from blood (not recorded which). The receptors were sampled from a man younger than 40 who had recovered from COVID-19.

The gene calls are TRBV25-1 and TRBJ1-1, with a tentative D call TRBD1 (6 bases). The CDR3 sequence is 14 residues long. V was clipped by 5 bases and J by 1 base, with 11 bases between them. The germline V gene encodes CDR1 MGHDK and CDR2 SYGVNS. CDR3 nucleotide sequence: TGTGCCAGCAGTTGGGTGGGGGCGAACACTGAAGCTTTCTTT. Its translation is CASSWVGANTEAFF.

V is TRBV11-2 and J is TRBJ2-1, with TRBD1 matching over 7 bases. The germline V gene has CDR1 SGHAT and CDR2 FQNNGV. This CDR3 has 17 residues. Losses at the gene ends were 6 bases for V and 0 bases for J; bases not matched to a gene: 11. The CDR3 sequence: CASRIGTDLYSYNEQFF. The CDR3 coding sequence is TGTGCCAGCAGGATAGGGACAGATCTCTACTCCTACAATGAGCAGTTCTTC.